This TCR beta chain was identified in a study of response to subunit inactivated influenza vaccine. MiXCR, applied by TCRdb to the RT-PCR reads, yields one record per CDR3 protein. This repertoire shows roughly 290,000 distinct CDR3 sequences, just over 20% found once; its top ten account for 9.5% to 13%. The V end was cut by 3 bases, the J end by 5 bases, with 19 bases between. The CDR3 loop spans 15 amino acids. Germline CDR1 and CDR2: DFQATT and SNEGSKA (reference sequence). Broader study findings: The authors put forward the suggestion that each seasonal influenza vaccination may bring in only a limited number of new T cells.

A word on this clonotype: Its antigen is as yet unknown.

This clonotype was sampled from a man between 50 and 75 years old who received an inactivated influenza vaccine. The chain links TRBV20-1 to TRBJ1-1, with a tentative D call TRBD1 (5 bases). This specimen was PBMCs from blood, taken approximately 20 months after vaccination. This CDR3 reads CSASFRVTGGTEAFF. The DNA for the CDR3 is TGCAGTGCTAGCTTCAGGGTAACCGGGGGGACTGAAGCTTTCTTT.